The next 8 T cell receptor beta chains were all read from a single sample in a study of blood T cells in healthy people across ages. Primers used in a second PCR of about 6 to 11 cycles were a sample-barcoded 5' primer and a J-beta primer mix. TCRdb ran MiXCR on the 5' RACE reads and lists one entry per CDR3 protein. The sample yields 550,000 to 800,000 distinct CDR3 sequences, more than 20% seen once. Sequenced: blood. These receptors came from a man in his 70s in good health.

This clonotype appeared many times. The chain carries TRBV5-5 and TRBJ2-1; perhaps D is TRBD1 or TRBD2 (5 bases each). Trimming removed 4 bases from V and 5 bases from J, with 10 bases in between. The CDR3 is 13 residues long. Per the germline V gene, CDR1 is SGHKS and CDR2 is YYEKEE (reference sequence). This CDR3 reads CASSPGPNNEQFF. As DNA, the CDR3 is TGTGCCAGCAGCCCGGGACCGAACAATGAGCAGTTCTTC.

The rearrangement uses TRBV20-1 and TRBJ1-4, with a possible D match to TRBD1 (6 bases). CDR3 size: 13 residues. V was pared by 4 bases and J by 8 bases, with 14 bases between. Per germline, CDR1 DFQATT and CDR2 SNEGSKA (reference sequence). CDR3 protein: CSATAQGPEKLFF. CDR3 in DNA: TGCAGTGCTACCGCACAGGGTCCCGAAAAACTGTTTTTT.

The chain has TRBV6-5 and TRBJ2-3, with D perhaps assigned TRBD1 or TRBD2 (6 bases each). V gave up 0 bases and J gave up 4 bases, with 20 bases separating them. The CDR3 is 18 amino acids. Germline CDR1 MNHEY, CDR2 SVGAGI. Here the CDR3 reads CASSYSLVGGQGSDTQYF. The CDR3 region has the DNA TGTGCCAGCAGTTACTCACTAGTGGGAGGCCAGGGGTCAGATACGCAGTATTTT.

This chain's CDR3 is CATSRDSGSYYEQYF. The CDR3 region has the DNA TGTGCCACCAGCAGAGATAGCGGGAGTTATTACGAGCAGTACTTC. The chain employs TRBV15 and TRBJ2-7; TRBD2 matches at 9 bases. The CDR3 totals 15 residues. Germline V gene data show CDR1 as LNHNV and CDR2 as YYDKDF (reference sequence). The V gene end was trimmed by 0 bases and the J gene end by 4 bases; junction bases not matched to a gene: 4. The complete variable domain, with remaining parts taken from reference TRBV15 and TRBJ2-7, reads DAMVIQNPRYQVTQFGKPVTLSCSQTLNHNVMYWYQQKSSQAPKLLFHYYDKDFNNEADTPDNFQSRRPNTSFCFLDIRSPGLGDTAMYLCATSRDSGSYYEQYFGPGTRLTVT.

Ten or more counts support this clonotype. V gene TRBV6-1 combines with J gene TRBJ2-1; no clear D. Trimming removed 6 bases at V and 8 bases at J, with 8 bases between. This CDR3 contains 11 residues. CDR1 is MNHNS and CDR2 is SASEGT in the germline V gene. CDR3 nucleotide sequence: TGTGCCAGCAGCCAGTACTATGAGCAGTTCTTC. Translation gives CASSQYYEQFF.

This clonotype was seen a handful of times. The chain joins TRBV3-1 to TRBJ2-1; D gene unclear. The end of the DNA aligns better with TRBJ2-5, so the J call may be wrong. CDR1 and CDR2 from the germline V gene are LGHDT and YNNKEL (reference sequence). The CDR3 extends over 15 amino acids. The DNA of the CDR3 is TGTGCCAGCAGCCAAGTCTGGCGGCCCCAAGAGACCCAGTACTTC. It specifies CASSQVWRPQETQYF.

This clonotype was counted a few times. The chain employs TRBV28 and TRBJ1-2; D is uncertain. This CDR3 is built from 10 residues. Germline CDR1 and CDR2: MDHEN and SYDVKM. The ends were cut back, 5 bases at V and 8 bases at J, with 6 bases in the middle. Written as DNA, the CDR3 is TGTGCCAGCAGTCAAGGGGGCTACACCTTC. It yields the protein CASSQGGYTF.

This clonotype was detected only a few times. This chain links TRBV6-6 with TRBJ1-2; the D is unclear. The CDR3 is 13 amino acids. V was trimmed by 2 bases and J by 5 bases, leaving 9 bases between them. Germline V gene sequence: CDR1 MNHNY, CDR2 SVGAGI (reference sequence). CDR3: CASSYASKYGYTF. The DNA for the CDR3 is TGTGCCAGCAGTTACGCAAGCAAATATGGCTACACCTTC.